This TCR beta chain was sequenced during a study of blood T cell repertoires in COVID-19. Study in general: Sources were T cells, B-cell-depleted T cells, or PBMCs; the material itself was cDNA or gDNA.

Sequencing was performed with immunoSEQ multiplex PCR; in TCRdb, only in-frame clones are kept and a portion is missing. This table holds fewer than 100,000 clones, 82% found once. V trimming: 6 bases; J trimming: 6 bases; junction bases outside the gene matches: 11. CDR1 is SEHNR, CDR2 FQNEAQ, per germline (reference sequence). There are 15 residues in the CDR3. This receptor was obtained from a man aged 50 or older with acute or convalescent COVID-19. The V call is TRBV7-9, the J call TRBJ2-3; 8 nucleotides align to TRBD2. The sequenced material came from peripheral blood. As DNA, the CDR3 is TGTGCCAGCAGTTATTCTAGCGGGTATAGGGATACGCAGTATTTT. Translation: CASSYSSGYRDTQYF.